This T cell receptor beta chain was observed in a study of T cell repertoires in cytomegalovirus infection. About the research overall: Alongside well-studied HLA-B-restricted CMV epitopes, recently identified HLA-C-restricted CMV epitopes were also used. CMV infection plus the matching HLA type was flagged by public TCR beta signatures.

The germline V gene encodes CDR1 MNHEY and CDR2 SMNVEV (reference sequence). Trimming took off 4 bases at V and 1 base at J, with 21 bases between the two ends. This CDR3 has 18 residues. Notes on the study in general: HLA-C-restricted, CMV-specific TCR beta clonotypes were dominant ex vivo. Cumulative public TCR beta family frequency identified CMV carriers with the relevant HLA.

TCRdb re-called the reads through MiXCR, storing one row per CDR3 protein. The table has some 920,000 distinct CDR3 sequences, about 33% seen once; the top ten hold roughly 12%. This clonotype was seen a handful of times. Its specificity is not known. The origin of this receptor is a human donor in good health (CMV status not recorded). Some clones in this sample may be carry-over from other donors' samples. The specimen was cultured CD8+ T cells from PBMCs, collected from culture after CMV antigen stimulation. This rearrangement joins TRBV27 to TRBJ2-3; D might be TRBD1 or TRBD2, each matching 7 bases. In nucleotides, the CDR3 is TGTGCCAGCAGTTGGGGGTTCGGGGGGCAGGGGGGCACAGATACGCAGTATTTT. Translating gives CASSWGFGGQGGTDTQYF.